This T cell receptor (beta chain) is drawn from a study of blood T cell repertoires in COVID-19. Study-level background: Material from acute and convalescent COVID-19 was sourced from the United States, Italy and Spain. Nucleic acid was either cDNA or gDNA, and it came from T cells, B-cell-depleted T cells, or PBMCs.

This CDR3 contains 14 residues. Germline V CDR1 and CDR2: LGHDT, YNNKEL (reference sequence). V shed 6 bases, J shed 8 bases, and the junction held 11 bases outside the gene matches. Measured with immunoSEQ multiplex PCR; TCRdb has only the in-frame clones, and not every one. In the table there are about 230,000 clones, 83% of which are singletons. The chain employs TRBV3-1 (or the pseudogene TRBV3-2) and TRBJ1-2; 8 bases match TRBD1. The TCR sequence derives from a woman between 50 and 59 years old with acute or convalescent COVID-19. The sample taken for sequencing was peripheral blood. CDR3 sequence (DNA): TGTGCCAGCAGTCATTCAGACAGGGGCTGGGGCTACACCTTC. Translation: CASSHSDRGWGYTF.